This record covers a single T cell receptor (beta chain). Antigen unknown. Unique-molecular-identifier-tagged TCR beta cDNA libraries were used. T cells numbering about 0.85 to 11 million yielded cDNA molecules that totaled about 500,000. Using its own MiXCR run on the PCR reads, TCRdb lists one record per CDR3 protein. The table includes approximately 150,000 distinct CDR3 sequences, 30% detected once. This entry belongs to a study of post-analysis software for immune sequencing data. On the study more broadly: Progressive-relapsing, secondary progressive and relapsing-remitting multiple sclerosis were among the disease courses included.

Notes on the study in general: Normalized Chao1 diversity was significantly reduced in patients versus controls.

Sample: blood. This TCR came from a girl aged 5-17 years with multiple sclerosis.

The CDR3 loop reads CASSLGGSAGSAKNIQYF. CDR3 DNA sequence: TGTGCCAGCAGCTTAGGGGGATCAGCCGGGTCAGCCAAAAACATTCAGTACTTC. J is TRBJ2-4 and V is TRBV7-9; D ambiguous. In germline, CDR1 is SEHNR, CDR2 FQNEAQ (reference sequence). Trimming took off 1 base at V and 0 bases at J, with 16 bases between the two ends. The CDR3 loop spans 18 amino acids.